These 20 T cell receptor beta chains share one sample of origin, sequenced in a study of TIL therapy for anti-PD-1-resistant metastatic lung cancer. Documented time point: pre-treatment sample, taken before nivolumab and TIL therapy. The libraries were made with immunoSEQ v3. The protocol was immunoSEQ multiplex PCR, while the TCRdb copy is restricted to in-frame clones and leaves out a portion. The sample includes 9,000 to 15,000 clones, around 80% of them seen just once. Sequenced here: blood, sampled at baseline. The receptors originated from a person between 25 and 79 years old with non-small cell lung cancer.

This chain joins TRBV6-5 and TRBJ2-1; 8 nucleotides match TRBD1. With 6 bases clipped from V and 4 bases from J, the junction kept 5 bases outside the gene matches. This CDR3 comprises 14 residues. Per germline, CDR1 MNHEY and CDR2 SVGAGI. CDR3 loop: CASSRRQGYNEQFF. CDR3 coding DNA: TGTGCCAGCAGCCGAAGACAGGGGTACAATGAGCAGTTCTTC.

The V gene is TRBV5-1, the J gene TRBJ2-5, with D unresolved. Trimming took 0 bases from V and 2 from J, leaving 11 bases between them. Germline CDR1 and CDR2: SGHRS and YFSETQ. This CDR3 has 15 amino acids. The CDR3 region is CASSLAGRNQETQYF. The DNA for the CDR3 is TGCGCCAGCAGCTTGGCCGGGCGGAATCAAGAGACCCAGTACTTC.

This sequence joins TRBV11-2 and TRBJ1-4; D is ambiguous. Germline assignment: CDR1 SGHAT and CDR2 FQNNGV. The V gene lost 5 bases and the J gene lost 4 bases, with 17 bases spanning the gap. CDR3 length: 16 amino acids. This chain's CDR3 is CASSLGILGNNEKLFF. In DNA form, the CDR3 reads TGTGCCAGCAGCCTCGGGATCTTGGGGAATAATGAAAAACTGTTTTTT.

The chain uses TRBV6-1 and TRBJ2-1; 8 nucleotides line up with TRBD2. CDR3 length: 15 amino acids. The J segment lost 5 bases and the V segment lost 6 bases, leaving 9 bases of the junction unmatched. Looked up from germline, CDR1 is MNHNS and CDR2 is SASEGT. CDR3 coding DNA: TGTGCCAGCAGCGGGGGGGACTTGGGAAACAATGAGCAGTTCTTC. Translated, it gives CASSGGDLGNNEQFF.

This chain connects TRBV19 to TRBJ2-3; 11 bases match TRBD2. Unmatched junction bases numbered 8, after V lost 5 bases and J lost 1 base. Germline lookup yields CDR1 LNHDA and CDR2 SQIVND (reference sequence). This CDR3 spans 17 amino acids. Written as DNA, the CDR3 is TGTGCCAGTAGTCTAGGGACTAGCGGAGGGGGCACAGATACGCAGTATTTT. It translates to CASSLGTSGGGTDTQYF.

The rearrangement uses TRBV5-1 and TRBJ2-7, with 12 bases that match TRBD2. Germline V CDR1 and CDR2: SGHRS, YFSETQ. V was pared by 0 bases and J by 3 bases, with 10 bases of the junction left unmatched. The CDR3 consists of 18 residues. The CDR3 is CASSLEVRTSGTLYEQYF. The CDR3 DNA sequence: TGCGCCAGCAGCTTGGAGGTAAGGACTAGCGGGACCCTCTACGAGCAGTACTTC.

The V gene is TRBV9, the J gene TRBJ1-2; 7 bases align to TRBD1. Germline values: CDR1 SGDLS, CDR2 YYNGEE. The length of the CDR3 is 13 residues. Losses at the gene ends were 4 bases for V and 4 bases for J; bases not matched to a gene: 4. This CDR3 reads CASSQGTAYGYTF. Written as DNA, the CDR3 is TGTGCCAGCAGCCAAGGGACAGCCTATGGCTACACCTTC.

This clone has a handful of counts. A junction end diverges from the germline sequence, so it may reflect a read error. The chain couples TRBV19 to TRBJ2-7, with 10 bases that match TRBD2. Germline assignment: CDR1 LNHDA and CDR2 SQIVND (reference sequence). CDR3 length equals 17 residues. This CDR3 is CARSRGIAGGRSYEQYF. The CDR3 DNA sequence: TGTGCCAGGAGTAGGGGAATAGCGGGAGGCCGATCCTACGAGCAGTACTTC.

This CDR3 reads CASSPNPSGRAFYNEQFF. The CDR3 DNA reads TGCGCCAGCAGCCCAAACCCTAGCGGGAGGGCCTTCTACAATGAGCAGTTCTTC. The gene calls are TRBV4-1 and TRBJ2-1; 12 nucleotides line up with TRBD2. Germline CDR1 reads MGHRA; CDR2 reads YSYEKL. This CDR3 has 18 residues. J gave up 3 bases and V 4 bases, and 10 bases lay outside the gene matches.

The rearrangement links TRBV5-1 to TRBJ2-4; D ambiguous. Looked up from germline, CDR1 is SGHRS and CDR2 is YFSETQ. V was pared by 0 bases and J by 0 bases, with 4 bases between. This CDR3 spans 14 amino acids. Written as DNA, the CDR3 is TGCGCCAGCAGCTTGGGACTAGCCAAAAACATTCAGTACTTC. It is translated as CASSLGLAKNIQYF.

V is TRBV7-2 and J is TRBJ2-3; 13 bases line up with TRBD2. From germline, CDR1 is SGHTA and CDR2 FQGNSA. The V and J ends lost 4 bases and 0 bases, in that order; junction bases with no gene match: 4. This CDR3 has 17 residues. CDR3 protein: CASSSWTSGGSTDTQYF. The DNA of the CDR3 is TGTGCCAGCAGCTCGTGGACTAGCGGGGGTAGCACAGATACGCAGTATTTT.

The chain has TRBV15 and TRBJ2-6; 9 bases are shared with TRBD2. V dropped 6 bases and J dropped 2; count of bases not matched to a gene: 5. The CDR3 is 16 amino acids. Germline assignment: CDR1 LNHNV and CDR2 YYDKDF (reference sequence). CDR3 region: CATRSGRITGANVLTF. CDR3 DNA: TGTGCCACCAGGAGCGGGAGGATTACTGGGGCCAACGTCCTGACTTTC. The complete variable domain, with remaining parts taken from reference TRBV15 and TRBJ2-6, reads DAMVIQNPRYQVTQFGKPVTLSCSQTLNHNVMYWYQQKSSQAPKLLFHYYDKDFNNEADTPDNFQSRRPNTSFCFLDIRSPGLGDTAMYLCATRSGRITGANVLTFGAGSRLTVL.

The chain is built from TRBV19 and TRBJ2-1; 13 bases align to TRBD2. The CDR3 is 17 amino acids. J gave up 5 bases and V 5 bases, and 9 bases lay outside the gene matches. Germline V lookup: CDR1 LNHDA, CDR2 SQIVND (reference sequence). This chain's CDR3 is CASSPYTSGRADNEQFF. Here the CDR3 DNA reads TGTGCCAGTAGTCCTTATACTAGCGGGAGGGCGGACAATGAGCAGTTCTTC.

The chain carries TRBV6-5 and TRBJ1-6, with TRBD1 matching 7 bases. The CDR3 totals 16 residues. Unmatched junction bases numbered 9, after V lost 3 bases and J lost 7 bases. CDR1 and CDR2 from the germline V gene are MNHEY and SVGAGI. This chain's CDR3 is CASSYASDRENSPLHF. Written as DNA, the CDR3 is TGTGCCAGCAGTTATGCTTCCGACAGGGAGAATTCACCCCTCCACTTT.

The rearrangement uses TRBV6-5 and TRBJ2-7, with a weak D call TRBD2 (6 bases). Germline CDR1 and CDR2: MNHEY and SVGAGI. The CDR3 sequence is 15 residues long. Deletions cut 5 bases from V and 2 bases from J, with 16 bases between. CDR3 bases: TGTGCCAGCAGTAGGGACTTGAGACAGACCTACGAGCAGTACTTC. It yields the protein CASSRDLRQTYEQYF.

This chain joins TRBV30 and TRBJ1-5; D may be TRBD1 (5 bases). V was shortened by 1 base and J by 5 bases, with 9 bases between the two germline ends. CDR1 GTSNPN and CDR2 SVGIG come from the germline V gene (reference sequence). This CDR3 spans 13 amino acids. DNA for the CDR3: TGTGCCTGGAGTGAAGGGGATTATCAGCCCCAGCATTTT. Translated, it gives CAWSEGDYQPQHF.

V usage is TRBV11-3 and J usage is TRBJ2-1; possibly TRBD1 for D (5 bases). V lost 0 bases, J lost 2 bases, and 8 bases lay in between. CDR3 length equals 15 residues. CDR1 and CDR2 from the germline V gene are SGHNT and YENEEA. As DNA, the CDR3 is TGTGCCAGCAGCTTAGAGGGGCCCGCCTACAATGAGCAGTTCTTC. This translates into CASSLEGPAYNEQFF.

The chain links TRBV19 to TRBJ1-5; 11 nucleotides agree with TRBD1. CDR1 LNHDA and CDR2 SQIVND come from the germline V gene (reference sequence). The trim removed 9 bases at V and 11 bases at J, leaving 15 bases unmatched. The CDR3 is made up of 15 amino acids. Written as DNA, the CDR3 is TGTGCCAGCATAGGCCGGACAGGGGGCTTCGAGGCCCAGCATTTT. Its translation is CASIGRTGGFEAQHF.

This clone is a singleton in its sample. The chain has TRBV15 and TRBJ2-3; unclear D gene. Germline CDR1 reads LNHNV; CDR2 reads YYDKDF (reference sequence). V shed 0 bases and J shed 2 bases, with 9 bases lying between them. The CDR3 has 15 amino acids. The CDR3 sequence is CATSRDLSYTDTQYF. CDR3 sequence (DNA): TGTGCCACCAGCAGAGATCTGTCTTACACAGATACGCAGTATTTT.

This clone has more than one count but fewer than ten. This chain uses TRBV13 with TRBJ1-1, with 7 bases that match TRBD1. From germline, CDR1 is PRHDT and CDR2 FYEKMQ (reference sequence). The CDR3 consists of 15 residues. V was clipped by 5 bases and J by 3 bases; unmatched bases: 9. Here the CDR3 DNA reads TGTGCCAGCAGCCTAGACAGGGCGTTGTACACTGAAGCTTTCTTT. Amino acids: CASSLDRALYTEAFF.